The 23 T cell receptor beta chains presented below share a single source sample, sequenced in a study of siplizumab effects on memory and regulatory T cells. Produced via immunoSEQ multiplex PCR; TCRdb's table is partial and in-frame only. Of some 90,000 clones in the sample, 75% to 90% were seen once. Sequenced sample: CD4+ T cells sorted from blood. The receptors shown here come from a human donor in good health.

This clone was counted a single time. The chain joins TRBV5-6 to TRBJ2-5; D might be TRBD1 or TRBD2, each matching 5 bases. The CDR3 covers 13 residues. Trimming took 3 bases from V and 1 from J, leaving 7 bases between them. Looked up from germline, CDR1 is SGHDT and CDR2 is YYEEEE. CDR3 loop: CASSSGGQETQYF. CDR3 DNA sequence: TGTGCCAGCAGCTCTGGGGGCCAAGAGACCCAGTACTTC.

The J gene is TRBJ2-1, the V gene TRBV5-1, with unresolved D. This CDR3 contains 16 residues. V was cut by 6 bases and J by 6 bases, with 22 bases left in between. CDR1 is SGHRS, CDR2 YFSETQ, per germline. The CDR3 reads CASTLNESFKGNEQFF. CDR3 nucleotides: TGCGCCAGCACCCTAAACGAATCCTTCAAAGGCAATGAGCAGTTCTTC.

This rearrangement joins TRBV7-2 to TRBJ2-5; 10 bases agree with TRBD1. V lost 5 bases and J lost 4; bases outside the gene matches: 7. This CDR3 spans 15 amino acids. Germline V gene lookup returns CDR1 SGHTA and CDR2 FQGNSA. CDR3 nucleotides: TGTGCCAGCAGCCTCGACAGGGGGCGGGGAGAGACCCAGTACTTC. Translating it yields CASSLDRGRGETQYF. The full variable domain, rest sourced from reference TRBV7-2 and TRBJ2-5, is GAGVSQSPSNKVTEKGKDVELRCDPISGHTALYWYRQSLGQGLEFLIYFQGNSAPDKSGLPSDRFSAERTGGSVSTLTIQRTQQEDSAVYLCASSLDRGRGETQYFGPGTRLLVL.

There are a few counts of this clone. CDR3 sequence reads: CASSHNNNQPQHF. CDR3 DNA: TGCGCCAGCTCTCACAACAACAATCAGCCCCAGCATTTT. The V call is TRBV10-1, the J call TRBJ1-5; unclear D gene. The CDR3 loop spans 13 amino acids. Looked up from germline, CDR1 is WNHNN and CDR2 is SYGVQD (reference sequence). The V end lost 8 bases, the J end lost 3 bases, and 11 bases lay between the germline ends.

V is TRBV27 and J is TRBJ1-2, with D maybe TRBD1 (5 bases). V gave up 4 bases and J gave up 6 bases, with 18 bases separating them. The germline CDR1 and CDR2 sequences are MNHEY and SMNVEV (reference sequence). The CDR3 consists of 15 residues. The CDR3 DNA reads as TGTGCCAGCAGTTCAAGCCGCGGGGGATGGGATGGCTACACCTTC. It yields the protein CASSSSRGGWDGYTF.

The chain employs TRBV7-9 and TRBJ2-2; TRBD1 matches at 7 bases. The CDR3 runs 16 residues. CDR1 is SEHNR, CDR2 FQNEAQ, per germline (reference sequence). Unmatched junction bases numbered 5, after V lost 1 base and J lost 3 bases. DNA for the CDR3: TGTGCCAGCAGCTTAGGTATACAGGGGTACACCGGGGAGCTGTTTTTT. Its translation: CASSLGIQGYTGELFF.

The V and J genes are TRBV27 and TRBJ2-6, with D uncertain. CDR3 length: 13 residues. The germline gives CDR1 MNHEY, CDR2 SMNVEV (reference sequence). With 4 bases removed from V and 8 bases from J, the gap between germline ends came to 9 bases. CDR3 amino acids: CASSWVEPNVLTF. The CDR3 DNA follows: TGTGCCAGCAGTTGGGTCGAACCCAACGTCCTGACTTTC.

The chain is built from TRBV19 and TRBJ1-4; 12 nucleotides align to TRBD1. V was pared by 5 bases and J by 9 bases, with 7 bases of the junction left unmatched. Germline assignment: CDR1 LNHDA and CDR2 SQIVND (reference sequence). This CDR3 contains 15 residues. In nucleotides, the CDR3 is TGTGCCAGTAGTGGGGACAGGGGGCGCAAAAAAAAACTGTTTTTT. This sequence encodes CASSGDRGRKKKLFF.

This clone has a single count. This chain joins TRBV7-3 and TRBJ2-2, with D unclear. This CDR3 region has 14 residues. Germline V lookup: CDR1 SGHTA, CDR2 FQGTGA. V lost 5 bases, J lost 5 bases, and 12 bases lay in between. CDR3 residues: CASSRTGATGELFF. CDR3 in DNA: TGTGCCAGCAGCCGGACCGGCGCTACCGGGGAGCTGTTTTTT. Using reference TRBV7-3 and TRBJ2-2 for the parts outside the CDR3, the full variable domain is GAGVSQTPSNKVTEKGKYVELRCDPISGHTALYWYRQSLGQGPEFLIYFQGTGAADDSGLPNDRFFAVRPEGSVSTLKIQRTERGDSAVYLCASSRTGATGELFFGEGSRLTVL.

The chain uses TRBV30 and TRBJ1-2, with D possibly matching TRBD1 (5 bases). The V gene's germline CDR1 is GTSNPN and CDR2 SVGIG (reference sequence). Trimming pared 0 bases from V and 7 bases from J, leaving 6 bases between. The CDR3 is 11 residues long. The CDR3 bases are TGTGCCTGGAGTGTGGGACTTGGCTACACCTTC. Translation: CAWSVGLGYTF.

The rearrangement joins TRBV7-2 to TRBJ2-1, with 12 bases identical to TRBD2. CDR3 length: 15 amino acids. Germline trimming cut 5 bases from V and 9 bases from J; bases unmatched to any gene: 8. Germline V CDR1 and CDR2: SGHTA, FQGNSA. The CDR3 reads CASSQLAGGQGEQFF. In DNA, the CDR3 is TGTGCCAGCAGCCAACTAGCGGGAGGACAAGGTGAGCAGTTCTTC.

The rearrangement joins TRBV19 to TRBJ1-5, with D possibly being TRBD1 (6 bases). Trimming removed 6 bases from V and 0 bases from J, with 12 bases in between. Germline loops: CDR1 LNHDA, CDR2 SQIVND (reference sequence). The length of the CDR3 is 15 residues. The CDR3 region is CASSLNRDSNQPQHF. The CDR3 DNA reads as TGTGCCAGTAGCCTAAACAGGGATAGCAATCAGCCCCAGCATTTT.

The chain combines TRBV7-3 with TRBJ2-1; no clear D. Germline V gives CDR1 SGHTA, CDR2 FQGTGA. Trimming removed 2 bases from V and 8 bases from J, with 10 bases in between. The CDR3 is 13 amino acids. Written as DNA, the CDR3 is TGTGCCAGCAGCTTAGACCCACCGGATGAGCAGTTCTTC. As protein: CASSLDPPDEQFF.

This chain joins TRBV6-1 and TRBJ2-7; possibly TRBD1 for D (6 bases). The CDR3 sequence is 14 residues long. With 0 bases removed from V and 5 bases from J, the gap between germline ends came to 11 bases. Per germline, CDR1 MNHNS and CDR2 SASEGT. The CDR3 sequence: CASSEAGSGDEQYF. The CDR3 DNA reads as TGTGCCAGCAGTGAAGCCGGTTCAGGGGACGAGCAGTACTTC.

The chain links TRBV5-4 to TRBJ2-7; 8 nucleotides agree with TRBD1. Per germline, CDR1 SGHNT and CDR2 YYREEE (reference sequence). The CDR3 runs 14 residues. V was clipped by 2 bases and J by 3 bases; unmatched bases: 4. CDR3 DNA sequence: TGTGCCAGCAGCTTTGCTGGACAGGGCTACGAGCAGTACTTC. Protein product: CASSFAGQGYEQYF.

This sequence joins TRBV28 and TRBJ1-4, with a weak D call TRBD1 (5 bases). The CDR3 runs 16 residues. V was cut by 1 base and J by 6 bases, with 15 bases left in between. CDR1 and CDR2 (germline): MDHEN, SYDVKM. The CDR3 bases are TGTGCCAGCAGTTTATCCATTGCAGGGTCGTATGAAAAACTGTTTTTT. Protein sequence: CASSLSIAGSYEKLFF.

This chain connects TRBV19 to TRBJ2-7; the D gene could be TRBD1 or TRBD2 (5 bases each). V lost 4 bases and J lost 5, with 15 bases in between. The germline V gene encodes CDR1 LNHDA and CDR2 SQIVND (reference sequence). The length of the CDR3 is 14 residues. CDR3 amino acids: CASSTIRGRHEQYF. The CDR3 region has the DNA TGTGCCAGTAGTACGATCCGGGGCCGCCACGAGCAGTACTTC.

V and J are TRBV5-1 and TRBJ2-1, with D possibly TRBD2 on 5 matching bases. This CDR3 spans 14 amino acids. V dropped 0 bases and J dropped 9 bases, with 13 bases sitting between them. The germline V gene encodes CDR1 SGHRS and CDR2 YFSETQ. Here the CDR3 DNA reads TGCGCCAGCAGCTTGGGCGTTGCCGGGGTTGAGCAGTTCTTC. Amino acid sequence: CASSLGVAGVEQFF.

Worth noting for this clone: The junction differs from germline at one of its ends, possibly a read error. The rearrangement joins TRBV29-1 to TRBJ2-5; D is ambiguous. The CDR3 runs to 10 residues. Per germline, CDR1 SQVTM and CDR2 ANQGSEA. CDR3 in DNA: TGCAGCGTCGAAGAAGAGACCCAGTACTTC. The encoded protein is CSVEEETQYF.

This chain links TRBV10-3 with TRBJ1-1; 9 nucleotides line up with TRBD1. Germline V gene lookup returns CDR1 ENHRY and CDR2 SYGVKD. V was pared by 5 bases and J by 1 base, with 11 bases of the junction left unmatched. The CDR3 length is 17 residues. CDR3 DNA sequence: TGTGCCATCAGTACCGGGACAGGGAGAGGTAAGAACACTGAAGCTTTCTTT. As protein: CAISTGTGRGKNTEAFF.

The rearrangement joins TRBV9 to TRBJ2-3, with TRBD1 identical over 9 bases. The V segment lost 10 bases and the J segment 9 bases; nucleotides outside the gene matches: 15. CDR3 length: 14 amino acids. Looked up from germline, CDR1 is SGDLS and CDR2 is YYNGEE. This chain's CDR3 is CAVSRGQGLLTQYF. The CDR3 nucleotides read TGTGCCGTATCACGGGGACAGGGCCTTCTCACGCAGTATTTT.

The gene calls are TRBV30 and TRBJ1-1; the D gene is possibly TRBD1 (5 bases). The germline V and J ends were trimmed by 7 bases and 4 bases, with 13 bases remaining between them. The germline V gene encodes CDR1 GTSNPN and CDR2 SVGIG (reference sequence). This CDR3 comprises 12 residues. CDR3: CASNGGRTEAFF. DNA for the CDR3: TGTGCCTCCAACGGGGGACGCACTGAAGCTTTCTTT.

The chain combines TRBV29-1 with TRBJ2-6; the D is unclear. Germline CDR1 is SQVTM and CDR2 is ANQGSEA. V lost 1 base and J 0 bases, leaving 7 bases between the germline ends. The CDR3 spans 15 residues. In DNA, the CDR3 is TGCAGCGTTGAAGGGCTAGTCTCTGGGGCCAACGTCCTGACTTTC. It specifies CSVEGLVSGANVLTF.